This T cell receptor (beta chain) emerged from a study of identical twins. Germline V gene data show CDR1 as SGDLS and CDR2 as YYNGEE. Losses at the gene ends were 4 bases for V and 2 bases for J; bases not matched to a gene: 5. The CDR3 is 15 amino acids. Each CDR3 protein is one row after TCRdb ran MiXCR on the 5' RACE reads. There are over 550,000 distinct CDR3 sequences in the sample; 7.1% occur only once, and approximately 1.5% lies in the top ten. These data were also filed under a second study, of yellow fever vaccine responses in identical twins.

The sequence came from a woman aged 18-29 years in good health. V usage is TRBV9 and J usage is TRBJ2-3; TRBD2 aligns across 9 bases. Sequencing input: PBMCs. CDR3 sequence (DNA): TGTGCCAGCAGCCCGGCGGGGGGGAACACAGATACGCAGTATTTT. Its protein is CASSPAGGNTDTQYF.